This record covers a single TCR beta chain. Its matching antigen is unknown. Trimming shortened V by 4 bases and J by 2 bases, and 12 bases separated the two germline ends. Per germline, CDR1 SQVTM and CDR2 ANQGSEA. The length of the CDR3 is 13 residues. Use of 60 Vbeta and 13 Jbeta primers characterized the PCR. The repertoire was sequenced with immunoSEQ multiplex PCR; TCRdb's copy has only in-frame clones and lacks some. Of 170,000 or so clones listed, 60% to 80% are singletons. The data originate from a study of cytomegalovirus exposure and HLA in healthy donors. Whole-study findings and limits: High specificity and sensitivity for cytomegalovirus status were reported for the classifier. In a later analysis, V- and J-gene trimming of beta chains associated with a DCLRE1C missense variant, replicated independently.

The receptor comes from a woman aged 50 to 60 in good health and CMV-seropositive. V is TRBV29-1 and J is TRBJ2-7; TRBD2 might be the D (6 bases). The sample comprised PBMCs. The CDR3 sequence: CSVVMGGAYEQYF. The CDR3 DNA follows: TGCAGCGTTGTCATGGGAGGTGCCTACGAGCAGTACTTC.